This entry features one TCR beta chain sequence. Its recognized antigen is unknown. No per-base quality is available; no much larger clone lies one base away. The CDR3, from cysteine to phenylalanine, totals 12 residues. Only CDR3 DNA is held: 36 bases, read in frame from base 1. CDR1 and CDR2 are read off the germline V gene as SQVTM and ANQGSEA. V loses 7 bases, J loses 3 bases, and the germline ends lie 12 bases apart. These data come from a study of blood T cell repertoires in COVID-19 (dated by TCRdb to between 2020 and 2021). In terms of the full investigation: Samples from collaborators originated in the United States, Italy and Spain and spanned both the acute and convalescent phases of COVID-19. The material from the prospective study consisted of cDNA or gDNA derived from T cells, B-cell-depleted T cells, or PBMCs. Nearly every sample came with metadata listing a de-identified subject ID, COVID-19 status, age in years and sex. HLA class I and class II types, where available, came from metadata supplied by the sample provider rather than from assay-based typing. The repertoires were made available in a free public database intended to serve as a resource for research on the immune response to SARS-CoV-2. Deeply sampled blood TCRbeta repertoires from subjects exposed to, actively infected with, or recovered from COVID-19 were included in the dataset. Samples came from the ongoing ImmuneRACE study (first 160 participants) plus 1,254 subjects from 6 global collaborators.

TCRbeta CDR3 regions were amplified from genomic DNA using the immunoSEQ Assay, a bias-controlled multiplex PCR. In the paper's pipeline: Nucleated cell counts per sample were estimated from amplification of reference gene primers within the assay. To quantify the absolute abundance of each unique TCRbeta CDR3 rearrangement, sequence reads were collapsed and filtered. For each sample, productive Simpson clonality was calculated as the square root of Simpson's diversity index over productive rearrangements. Entries here come from immuneACCESS through TCRdb and include only in-frame sequences with V and J called. Some clones fail to appear in such tables; in the studies checked, an unresolved V gene covers under half of the shortfall, and the cause of the remainder is unknown. V and J calls and clone size come straight from that table; D and trimming were deduced from the DNA. For this sample the table gives around 220,000 clones, of which less than 90% were detected only once. The ten largest clonotypes hold less than 20% of the sample.

Each collaborating institution followed its own protocols to collect whole blood in K2EDTA tubes. Collaborator samples were shipped for TCRbeta analysis as frozen whole blood, isolated PBMCs, or DNA extracted from either sample type. The paper's findings and limits, for the study overall: The amount of clinical and demographic metadata varied by source and participant and was provided uncurated.

Recombination linked TRBV29-1 to TRBJ1-1; a confident D gene designation cannot be given. The TCR comes from a man between 25 and 39 years old with active or convalescent COVID-19. Specimen: peripheral blood. CDR3 sequence: CSGARSYTEAFF. At the DNA level, the sequence is TGCAGCGGCGCTCGCTCTTACACTGAAGCTTTCTTT.